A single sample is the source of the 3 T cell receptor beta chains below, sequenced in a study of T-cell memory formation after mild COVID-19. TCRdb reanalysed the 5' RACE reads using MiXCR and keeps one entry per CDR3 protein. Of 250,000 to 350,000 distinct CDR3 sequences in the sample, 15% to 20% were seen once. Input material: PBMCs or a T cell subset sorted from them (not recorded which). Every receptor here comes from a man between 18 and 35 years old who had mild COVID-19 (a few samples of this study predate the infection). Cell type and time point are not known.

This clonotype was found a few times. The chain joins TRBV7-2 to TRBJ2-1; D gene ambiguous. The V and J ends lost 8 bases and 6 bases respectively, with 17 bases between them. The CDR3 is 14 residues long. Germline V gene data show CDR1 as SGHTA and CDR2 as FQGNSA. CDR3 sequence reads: CASFPPATGNEQFF. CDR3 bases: TGTGCCAGCTTCCCCCCAGCAACCGGCAATGAGCAGTTCTTC. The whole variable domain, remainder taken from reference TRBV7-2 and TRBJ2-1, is GAGVSQSPSNKVTEKGKDVELRCDPISGHTALYWYRQSLGQGLEFLIYFQGNSAPDKSGLPSDRFSAERTGGSVSTLTIQRTQQEDSAVYLCASFPPATGNEQFFGPGTRLTVL.

CDR3 bases: TGTGCCAGCAGTTCCTCACGGGCATATGGCTACACCTTC. This gives the protein CASSSSRAYGYTF. The chain is built from TRBV27 and TRBJ1-2; D gene ambiguous. The germline V and J ends were trimmed by 4 bases and 5 bases, with 11 bases remaining between them. Germline CDR1 MNHEY, CDR2 SMNVEV (reference sequence). The CDR3 extends over 13 amino acids.

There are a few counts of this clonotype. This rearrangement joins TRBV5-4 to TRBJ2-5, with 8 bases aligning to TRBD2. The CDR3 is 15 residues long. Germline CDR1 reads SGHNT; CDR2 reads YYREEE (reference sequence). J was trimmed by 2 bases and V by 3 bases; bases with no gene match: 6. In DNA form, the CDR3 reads TGTGCCAGCAGCTGGACTAGCAGGCCACAAGAGACCCAGTACTTC. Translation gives CASSWTSRPQETQYF. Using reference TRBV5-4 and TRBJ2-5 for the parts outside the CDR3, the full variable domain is ETGVTQSPTHLIKTRGQQVTLRCSSQSGHNTVSWYQQALGQGPQFIFQYYREEENGRGNFPPRFSGLQFPNYSSELNVNALELDDSALYLCASSWTSRPQETQYFGPGTRLLVL.